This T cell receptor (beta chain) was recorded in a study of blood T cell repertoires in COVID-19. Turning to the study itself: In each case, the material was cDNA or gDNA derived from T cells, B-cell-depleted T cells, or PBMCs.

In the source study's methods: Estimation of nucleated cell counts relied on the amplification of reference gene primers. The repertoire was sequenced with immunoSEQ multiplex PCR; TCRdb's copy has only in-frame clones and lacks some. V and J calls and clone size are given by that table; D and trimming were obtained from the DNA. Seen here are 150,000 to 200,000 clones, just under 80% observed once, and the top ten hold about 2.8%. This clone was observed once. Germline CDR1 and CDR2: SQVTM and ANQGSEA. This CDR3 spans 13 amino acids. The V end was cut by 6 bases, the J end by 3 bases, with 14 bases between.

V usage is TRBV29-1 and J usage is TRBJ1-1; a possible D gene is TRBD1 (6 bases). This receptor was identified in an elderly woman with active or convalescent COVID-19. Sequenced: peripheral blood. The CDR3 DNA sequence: TGCAGCGTAAGAACAGGGCCCTACACTGAAGCTTTCTTT. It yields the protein CSVRTGPYTEAFF.